One and the same sample provided the 17 T cell receptor beta chains below, sequenced in a study of blood T cells in healthy people across ages. Primers used in a second PCR of roughly 6 to 11 cycles were a sample-barcoded 5' primer and a J-beta primer mix. TCRdb reprocessed the 5' RACE reads via MiXCR and lists one record per CDR3 protein. The table lists hundreds of thousands of distinct CDR3 sequences, 58% of them singletons. Material: blood. These receptor sequences come from a man in his fifties or sixties in good health.

The chain links TRBV28 to TRBJ2-2; 10 bases align to TRBD1. V trimming: 6 bases; J trimming: 7 bases; junction bases outside the gene matches: 5. This CDR3 spans 14 amino acids. Germline V gives CDR1 MDHEN, CDR2 SYDVKM. The CDR3 reads CASRTGGFNGELFF. The CDR3 DNA sequence: TGTGCCAGCAGGACAGGGGGCTTTAACGGGGAGCTGTTTTTT.

This clonotype has more than one count but fewer than ten. A read error may be the cause here, since a much bigger clone is one base away. The chain carries TRBV7-2 and TRBJ2-5, with a weak D call TRBD2 (6 bases). This CDR3 region has 15 residues. Trimming removed 7 bases at V and 11 bases at J, with 26 bases between. Germline assignment: CDR1 SGHTA and CDR2 FQGNSA. The CDR3 bases are TGTGCCAGCAACCCGGCCGGGACTGCGTCTAATGAGCAGTACTTC. As protein: CASNPAGTASNEQYF.

In this sample, this clonotype turned up once. One junction end disagrees with the germline gene, perhaps due to a read error. The chain employs TRBV12-3 or TRBV12-4 and TRBJ2-3; D is possibly TRBD2 (6 bases). The CDR3 covers 15 residues. The CDR3 DNA reads as TGTGCCGGCAGTTTCGCGGGGACCTACGCTGATACGCAGTATTTT. The encoded protein is CAGSFAGTYADTQYF.

This chain joins TRBV10-2 and TRBJ1-5; 7 nucleotides agree with TRBD1. This CDR3 region has 13 residues. After removal of 3 bases from V and 4 bases from J, the junction contained 0 bases not matched to a gene. Germline CDR1 reads WSHSY; CDR2 reads SAAADI. The CDR3 loop reads CASSEQGNQPQHF. The DNA of the CDR3 is TGCGCCAGCAGTGAACAGGGGAATCAGCCCCAGCATTTT.

This clonotype was detected only a few times. The V call is TRBV3-1, the J call TRBJ2-4, with 11 bases identical to TRBD1. CDR3 length equals 14 residues. Germline CDR1 is LGHDT and CDR2 is YNNKEL (reference sequence). V lost 4 bases to trimming and J lost 8 bases; unmatched junction nucleotides: 4. CDR3 DNA: TGTGCCAGCAGCCCCCGGGACAGGGGGGACATTCAGTACTTC. Protein sequence: CASSPRDRGDIQYF.

The DNA for the CDR3 is TGTGCCAGCAGTGCCGCCCGGGGAGGGGGGTCTCACACCGGGGAGCTGTTTTTT. Translation: CASSAARGGGSHTGELFF. The chain combines TRBV6-1 with TRBJ2-2, with D possibly being TRBD2 (7 bases). In germline, CDR1 is MNHNS, CDR2 SASEGT. Trimming left V 4 bases short and J 3 bases short, with 21 bases between. CDR3 length: 18 residues.

The chain combines TRBV7-9 with TRBJ1-2, with 10 positions matching TRBD1. The germline gives CDR1 SEHNR, CDR2 FQNEAQ (reference sequence). The CDR3 is 15 amino acids. The junction had 6 bases not matched to a gene; V was cut back by 1 base and J by 7 bases. CDR3 residues: CASSLGQGAYGGYTF. Here the CDR3 DNA reads TGTGCCAGCAGCTTAGGACAGGGGGCGTACGGTGGCTACACCTTC.

The chain recombines TRBV20-1 with TRBJ2-2; 7 nucleotides agree with TRBD2. Germline assignment: CDR1 DFQATT and CDR2 SNEGSKA (reference sequence). CDR3 length equals 14 residues. The junction had 6 bases not matched to a gene; V was cut back by 4 bases and J by 4 bases. For the CDR3, the DNA is TGCAGTGCTATCCAGGGCGGGAGCACCGGGGAGCTGTTTTTT. Translating gives CSAIQGGSTGELFF.

The rearrangement joins TRBV24-1 to TRBJ2-1, with TRBD1 matching 7 bases. The CDR3 extends over 12 amino acids. Per the germline V gene, CDR1 is KGHDR and CDR2 is SFDVKD. The V gene end was trimmed by 3 bases and the J gene end by 10 bases; junction bases not matched to a gene: 2. CDR3: CATSDPGQEQFF. The CDR3 DNA sequence: TGTGCCACCAGTGATCCGGGACAGGAGCAGTTCTTC.

On this clonotype: The junction does not match germline at one end; this may be a read error. The rearrangement joins TRBV4-2 to TRBJ2-3; 7 positions agree with TRBD1. CDR1 is LGHNA and CDR2 is YNFKEQ in the germline V gene. CDR3 size: 14 residues. The CDR3 nucleotides are TGTGCCAGCAGCCAAGTTGGGCAGGGGGATAAGCAGTATTTT. Its protein product is CASSQVGQGDKQYF.

This clonotype was counted between two and nine times. The rearrangement joins TRBV5-1 to TRBJ2-1; TRBD1 matches at 9 bases. Trimming cost V 3 bases and J 4 bases; bases outside gene matches: 5. The CDR3 is 15 amino acids. The V gene's germline CDR1 is SGHRS and CDR2 YFSETQ. CDR3: CASSSQGARYNEQFF. Here the CDR3 DNA reads TGCGCCAGCAGCTCACAGGGGGCTAGGTACAATGAGCAGTTCTTC.

The chain employs TRBV9 and TRBJ2-1; 10 bases map to TRBD2. CDR1 SGDLS and CDR2 YYNGEE come from the germline V gene. The CDR3 is made up of 14 amino acids. Trimming at V came to 4 bases and at J to 8 bases, leaving 6 bases not matched to a gene. DNA for the CDR3: TGTGCCAGCAGCAATAGCGGGGGGTACGATGAGCAGTTCTTC. This encodes CASSNSGGYDEQFF. Together with reference TRBV9 and TRBJ2-1, the CDR3 gives the full variable domain: DSGVTQTPKHLITATGQRVTLRCSPRSGDLSVYWYQQSLDQGLQFLIQYYNGEERAKGNILERFSAQQFPDLHSELNLSSLELGDSALYFCASSNSGGYDEQFFGPGTRLTVL.

CDR3 sequence (DNA): TGCAGTGCTAGAGGACCCACCGCATCCTTCTACGAGCAGTACTTC. Protein: CSARGPTASFYEQYF. The J gene is TRBJ2-7, the V gene TRBV20-1, with unresolved D. The CDR3 consists of 15 residues. Trimming pared 1 base from V and 3 bases from J, leaving 16 bases between. Germline V gene sequence: CDR1 DFQATT, CDR2 SNEGSKA (reference sequence).

The chain recombines TRBV29-1 with TRBJ2-7, with D maybe TRBD2 (5 bases). This CDR3 has 15 residues. Per germline, CDR1 SQVTM and CDR2 ANQGSEA. V shed 2 bases and J shed 0 bases, with 14 bases lying between them. The CDR3 region is CSVESTGGSSYEQYF. In DNA form, the CDR3 reads TGCAGCGTTGAATCGACCGGAGGTAGCTCCTACGAGCAGTACTTC.

There are a few counts of this clonotype. The gene calls are TRBV12-3 or TRBV12-4 and TRBJ2-4; D is tentatively TRBD1 or TRBD2 (5 bases each). The V end was cut by 5 bases, the J end by 8 bases, with 16 bases between. The CDR3 sequence is 14 residues long. As DNA, the CDR3 is TGTGCCAGCAGTCCCGGGACCCCAAGGGACATTCAGTACTTC. This sequence encodes CASSPGTPRDIQYF.

This chain joins TRBV7-2 and TRBJ1-5, with a weak D call TRBD1 (5 bases). Germline CDR1 is SGHTA and CDR2 is FQGNSA. V lost 5 bases, J lost 2 bases, and 13 bases lay in between. CDR3 size: 15 residues. The CDR3: CASSLGTIGNQPQHF. CDR3 coding DNA: TGTGCCAGCAGCCTCGGGACGATAGGCAATCAGCCCCAGCATTTT.

There are a few counts of this clonotype. This chain uses TRBV29-1 with TRBJ2-5; 7 nucleotides align to TRBD2. V was pared by 8 bases and J by 4 bases, with 4 bases of the junction left unmatched. The germline V gene encodes CDR1 SQVTM and CDR2 ANQGSEA. The CDR3 totals 11 residues. The DNA of the CDR3 is TGCAGCCCCCGGACTAGAGAGACCCAGTACTTC. This sequence encodes CSPRTRETQYF.